The rows below give T cell receptor beta chains drawn from one sample of a study of siplizumab effects on memory and regulatory T cells. These receptors' targets are unknown. Libraries were prepared by immunoSEQ multiplex PCR; TCRdb keeps only in-frame clonotypes and omits some of them. The table includes about 12,000 clones, around 45% detected once. What was sequenced was CFSE-low (dividing) CD8+ T cells sorted from an allogeneic mixed lymphocyte reaction. Every receptor here comes from a human donor in good health; the cells came from an allogeneic mixed lymphocyte reaction. Some clones in this sample may be carry-over from other donors' samples. CDR3s include the opening cysteine and the closing phenylalanine or tryptophan. D genes are given only for firm matches. Some rows have no size entry. The others give once, few or many, or a class for an expanded clone.

clone_size | j_call | v_call | d_call | cdr3_aa | cdr3_nt
few | TRBJ1-1 | TRBV7-6 | - | CASSYGNTEAFF | TGTGCCAGCAGCTACGGGAACACTGAAGCTTTCTTT
medium-sized | TRBJ2-2 | TRBV11-2 | - | CASSSRDFNLGELFF | TGTGCCAGCAGCTCCCGGGACTTCAACCTCGGGGAGCTGTTTTTT
- | TRBJ1-1 | TRBV27 | TRBD1 | CASSLAPTGGLTEAFF | TGTGCCAGCAGTTTAGCCCCGACAGGGGGCCTCACTGAAGCTTTCTTT
medium-sized | TRBJ1-3 | TRBV7-9 | - | CASSRYTGPSYGNTIYF | TGTGCCAGCAGCCGTTATACAGGCCCGAGCTATGGAAACACCATATATTTT
- | TRBJ2-3 | TRBV5-4 | - | CASSLAGLLSTDTQYF | TGTGCCAGCAGCTTAGCGGGCTTACTTAGCACAGATACGCAGTATTTT
medium-sized | TRBJ1-5 | TRBV4-1 | - | CASSQEETVSNQPQHF | TGCGCCAGCAGCCAAGAGGAAACAGTTAGCAATCAGCCCCAGCATTTT
few | TRBJ1-1 | TRBV2 | TRBD1 | CASRAGQGGTEAFF | TGTGCCAGCAGGGCGGGACAGGGGGGAACTGAAGCTTTCTTT
once | TRBJ2-7 | TRBV7-6 | TRBD1 | CASSLLAGQGVEQYF | TGTGCCAGCAGCTTACTTGCGGGACAGGGGGTCGAGCAGTACTTC
few | TRBJ2-1 | TRBV19 | TRBD2 | CASSSTSGVYNEQFF | TGTGCCAGTAGTTCCACTAGCGGGGTTTACAATGAGCAGTTCTTC
once | TRBJ2-7 | TRBV5-6 | - | CASRLAGTEVFINDEQYF | TGTGCCAGCAGGTTGGCGGGAACGGAGGTCTTTATAAACGACGAGCAGTACTTC
- | TRBJ2-1 | TRBV27 | TRBD2 | CASGITSGRLYNEQFF | TGTGCCAGCGGGATCACTAGCGGGCGTCTCTACAATGAGCAGTTCTTC
- | TRBJ1-3 | TRBV7-8 | TRBD1 | CASSDQGAPSGNTIYF | TGTGCCAGCAGCGACCAGGGGGCACCCTCTGGAAACACCATATATTTT
- | TRBJ2-3 | TRBV19 | - | CASTSWGTDTQYF | TGTGCCAGCACTTCCTGGGGCACAGATACGCAGTATTTT
few | TRBJ2-1 | TRBV6-5 | TRBD2 | CAILLTSGPGHEQFF | TGTGCCATATTGTTGACTAGCGGGCCTGGGCATGAGCAGTTCTTC
medium-sized | TRBJ2-7 | TRBV4-1 | TRBD2 | CASSQESGSGYEQYF | TGCGCCAGCAGCCAAGAAAGCGGGAGTGGGTACGAGCAGTACTTC
- | TRBJ2-7 | TRBV19 | - | CASSQGNTYEQYF | TGTGCCAGTAGTCAGGGGAATACCTACGAGCAGTACTTC
- | TRBJ1-2 | TRBV5-4 | - | CASSLVTASYGYTF | TGTGCCAGCAGCTTGGTTACAGCTTCCTATGGCTACACCTTC
- | TRBJ1-1 | TRBV10-1 | - | CASSAGTAGTEAFF | TGCGCCAGCAGTGCTGGGACCGCTGGCACTGAAGCTTTCTTT
medium-sized | TRBJ1-5 | TRBV12-5 | TRBD1 | CASDKDRGNQPQHF | TGTGCTAGTGATAAGGACAGGGGGAATCAGCCCCAGCATTTT
few | TRBJ1-5 | TRBV7-3 | - | CASQSLGYNQPQHF | TGTGCCAGCCAGTCTTTAGGGTACAATCAGCCCCAGCATTTT
- | TRBJ2-7 | TRBV9 | - | CASSASPGSGDEQYF | TGTGCCAGCAGCGCCTCCCCCGGGAGTGGTGACGAGCAGTACTTC
- | TRBJ1-4 | TRBV15 | - | CATSSGGFREKLFF | TGTGCCACCAGCAGCGGCGGTTTTCGAGAAAAACTGTTTTTT
medium-sized | TRBJ1-2 | TRBV6-5 | - | CASSYAPGAYGYTF | TGTGCCAGCAGTTACGCCCCCGGGGCCTATGGCTACACCTTC
- | TRBJ1-2 | TRBV7-9 | - | CASSLGRADYGYTF | TGTGCCAGCAGCTTGGGGAGGGCTGACTATGGCTACACCTTC
few | TRBJ2-2 | TRBV7-6 | TRBD2 | CASSLTPTSGGELFF | TGTGCCAGCAGCTTAACCCCGACTAGCGGGGGGGAGCTGTTTTTT
- | TRBJ2-7 | TRBV19 | TRBD1 | CASSPGTGTYEQYF | TGTGCCAGTAGTCCCGGGACAGGCACCTACGAGCAGTACTTC